Listed here are 6 T cell receptor beta chains from one sample, sequenced in a study of cytomegalovirus exposure and HLA in healthy donors. Amplification used 60 Vbeta primers and 13 Jbeta primers. The repertoire was sequenced with immunoSEQ multiplex PCR; TCRdb's copy has only in-frame clones and lacks some. The sample yields 250,000 to 350,000 clones, approximately 90% seen once. Sequencing was performed on PBMCs. These receptors came from a woman aged 18-29 years in good health and CMV-seronegative.

This clone was detected only a few times. This chain connects TRBV2 to TRBJ2-7; perhaps TRBD2 as D (5 bases). The V end lost 6 bases, the J end lost 6 bases, and 12 bases lay between the germline ends. Germline V lookup: CDR1 SNHLY, CDR2 FYNNEI. This CDR3 spans 12 amino acids. The CDR3 loop reads CASRGSLGEQYF. In DNA, the CDR3 is TGTGCCAGCAGGGGGAGCCTGGGCGAGCAGTACTTC.

The rearrangement joins TRBV7-2 to TRBJ1-2, with 12 bases aligning to TRBD1. CDR1 is SGHTA and CDR2 is FQGNSA in the germline V gene. The CDR3 has 16 amino acids. Germline trimming cut 3 bases from V and 8 bases from J; bases unmatched to any gene: 10. CDR3 sequence reads: CASSLIGTGGSNGYTF. CDR3 coding DNA: TGTGCCAGCAGCTTGATAGGGACAGGGGGCTCTAACGGCTACACCTTC. Filled out from reference TRBV7-2 and TRBJ1-2, the complete variable domain reads GAGVSQSPSNKVTEKGKDVELRCDPISGHTALYWYRQSLGQGLEFLIYFQGNSAPDKSGLPSDRFSAERTGGSVSTLTIQRTQQEDSAVYLCASSLIGTGGSNGYTFGSGTRLTVV.

J is TRBJ1-4 and V is TRBV7-9; the match to TRBD1 covers 7 bases. Trimming took 3 bases from V and 4 from J; bases not matched to a gene: 8. The CDR3 consists of 16 residues. The V gene's germline CDR1 is SEHNR and CDR2 FQNEAQ (reference sequence). Written as DNA, the CDR3 is TGTGCCAGCAGCTTCCCCTCACAGGGGTTTAATGAAAAACTGTTTTTT. It specifies CASSFPSQGFNEKLFF.

This clone was counted a single time. The chain couples TRBV4-1 to TRBJ2-1, with 7 bases aligning to TRBD1. This CDR3 has 16 residues. J was trimmed by 7 bases and V by 1 base; bases with no gene match: 10. CDR1 is MGHRA and CDR2 is YSYEKL in the germline V gene. DNA of the CDR3: TGCGCCAGCAGCCAAGTCTGGGACAGAGGGGGTAATGAGCAGTTCTTC. Translating it yields CASSQVWDRGGNEQFF.

V and J are TRBV5-8 and TRBJ1-5; D is ambiguous. Trimming took 1 base from V and 4 from J, leaving 15 bases between them. The CDR3 extends over 16 amino acids. Per the germline V gene, CDR1 is SGHTS and CDR2 is YDEGEE. This chain's CDR3 is CASSLFRGLQNQPQHF. CDR3 nucleotides: TGTGCCAGCAGCTTGTTCCGAGGGCTCCAGAATCAGCCCCAGCATTTT.

This clone was observed a few times. The genes are TRBV13 and TRBJ1-2, with D perhaps TRBD1 (5 bases). The V end lost 11 bases, the J end lost 3 bases, and 16 bases lay between the germline ends. Looked up from germline, CDR1 is PRHDT and CDR2 is FYEKMQ (reference sequence). The CDR3 spans 13 residues. The CDR3 spells CARTQGVDYGYTF. The CDR3, as DNA: TGTGCCCGCACTCAAGGGGTCGACTATGGCTACACCTTC.